Shown below are 20 T cell receptor beta chains from a single sample sequenced in a study of PD-1 blockade in classical Hodgkin lymphoma. TCRdb's table, derived via immunoSEQ multiplex PCR, lists solely in-frame clones and lacks some. The table includes 72,000 or so clones, about 92% detected once. Brentuximab vedotin exposure varied, and every patient relapsed after autologous stem cell transplantation. The source material was peripheral blood mononuclear cells (PBMCs), sampled at baseline. The receptors here all came from a human donor with classical Hodgkin lymphoma.

The chain recombines TRBV30 with TRBJ1-4; weak D call: TRBD1 (5 bases). In germline, CDR1 is GTSNPN, CDR2 SVGIG (reference sequence). There are 14 residues in the CDR3. Trimming pared 2 bases from V and 0 bases from J, leaving 7 bases between. The CDR3 nucleotides are TGTGCCTGGAGTCCGGGGGCAACTAATGAAAAACTGTTTTTT. Its translation is CAWSPGATNEKLFF.

The chain recombines TRBV2 with TRBJ1-2; a possible D gene is TRBD1 (5 bases). Trimming removed 0 bases at V and 6 bases at J, with 11 bases between. The CDR3 is made up of 14 amino acids. Germline V gene lookup returns CDR1 SNHLY and CDR2 FYNNEI. The CDR3 sequence: CASSEARGDNGYTF. Here the CDR3 DNA reads TGTGCCAGCAGTGAAGCGCGGGGGGATAATGGCTACACCTTC. Together with reference TRBV2 and TRBJ1-2, the CDR3 gives the full variable domain: EPEVTQTPSHQVTQMGQEVILRCVPISNHLYFYWYRQILGQKVEFLVSFYNNEISEKSEIFDDQFSVERPDGSNFTLKIRSTKLEDSAMYFCASSEARGDNGYTFGSGTRLTVV.

In its sample, this clone was seen once. The CDR3 DNA is TGTGCTAGTGGTTACGGGTGGGGACAAGAGACCCAGTACTTC. Amino acid sequence: CASGYGWGQETQYF. The chain recombines TRBV12-5 with TRBJ2-5; D is undetermined. The V end was cut by 4 bases, the J end by 2 bases, with 11 bases between. The CDR3 contains 14 residues. The germline V gene encodes CDR1 LGHNT and CDR2 FRNRAP.

The chain couples TRBV18 to TRBJ2-5; D ambiguous. The V end lost 0 bases, the J end lost 5 bases, and 16 bases lay between the germline ends. The V gene's germline CDR1 is KGHSH and CDR2 LQKENI. The CDR3 is 16 amino acids. CDR3 residues: CASSPPFAVTFETQYF. CDR3 bases: TGTGCCAGCTCACCACCATTCGCGGTTACATTTGAGACCCAGTACTTC.

V is TRBV5-1 and J is TRBJ2-2, with 8 bases identical to TRBD1. This CDR3 region has 18 residues. The V gene end was trimmed by 3 bases and the J gene end by 5 bases; junction bases not matched to a gene: 15. The germline CDR1 and CDR2 sequences are SGHRS and YFSETQ. The CDR3 sequence is CASSSRPPDRVKTGELFF. The CDR3 nucleotides are TGCGCCAGCAGCTCCCGCCCCCCGGACAGGGTCAAGACCGGGGAGCTGTTTTTT. The full variable domain, completed using reference TRBV5-1 and TRBJ2-2, is KAGVTQTPRYLIKTRGQQVTLSCSPISGHRSVSWYQQTPGQGLQFLFEYFSETQRNKGNFPGRFSGRQFSNSRSEMNVSTLELGDSALYLCASSSRPPDRVKTGELFFGEGSRLTVL.

This sequence joins TRBV21-1 and TRBJ1-5; TRBD1, the table's D call, lacks a check against the DNA. TRBV21-1 is a listed pseudogene. The CDR3 runs to 17 residues. CDR3 amino acids: CASPDRGQGFGNQPQHF. The CDR3 nucleotides read TGTGCCAGCCCCGACCGAGGACAGGGGTTCGGCAATCAGCCCCAGCATTTT.

This clone was seen a few times. V and J are TRBV6-5 and TRBJ1-2, with D perhaps matching TRBD1 (6 bases). Germline CDR1 reads MNHEY; CDR2 reads SVGAGI. Trimming left V 2 bases short and J 5 bases short, with 18 bases between. The CDR3 is 16 amino acids. CDR3 DNA: TGTGCCAGCAGTTACCCCTTACAGGGATCCCTTTATGGCTACACCTTC. Its protein is CASSYPLQGSLYGYTF.

The chain is built from TRBV29-1 and TRBJ2-2, with 8 nucleotides matching TRBD2. CDR3 length equals 17 residues. V lost 1 base, J lost 1 base, and 8 bases stayed unmatched. Germline V CDR1 and CDR2: SQVTM, ANQGSEA. The CDR3 is CSVEVPREGRNTGELFF. CDR3 bases: TGCAGCGTTGAAGTCCCCCGGGAGGGTCGGAACACCGGGGAGCTGTTTTTT.

The rearrangement joins TRBV30 to TRBJ2-7, with D possibly being TRBD2 (5 bases). Germline V gene lookup returns CDR1 GTSNPN and CDR2 SVGIG (reference sequence). Trimming stripped 0 bases from V and 3 bases from J, with 6 bases between. CDR3 length equals 12 residues. The CDR3 DNA reads TGTGCCTGGAGTGTACTAGGCTACGAGCAGTACTTC. Its protein product is CAWSVLGYEQYF.

The genes are TRBV18 and TRBJ2-1, with TRBD2 identical over 16 bases. This CDR3 comprises 18 residues. The germline V gene has CDR1 KGHSH and CDR2 LQKENI. With 3 bases clipped from V and 3 bases from J, the junction kept 5 bases outside the gene matches. CDR3 region: CASSPTGLAGGYYNEQFF. Here the CDR3 DNA reads TGTGCCAGCTCACCGACGGGACTAGCGGGGGGGTACTACAATGAGCAGTTCTTC.

The V and J genes are TRBV9 and TRBJ2-3; TRBD2 agrees at 10 bases. Germline trimming cut 3 bases from V and 3 bases from J; bases unmatched to any gene: 1. The CDR3 runs 14 residues. Looked up from germline, CDR1 is SGDLS and CDR2 is YYNGEE. DNA for the CDR3: TGTGCCAGCAGCGGGACTAGCGGAACAGATACGCAGTATTTT. Its protein product is CASSGTSGTDTQYF. Full variable domain (outside the CDR3, taken from reference TRBV9 and TRBJ2-3): DSGVTQTPKHLITATGQRVTLRCSPRSGDLSVYWYQQSLDQGLQFLIQYYNGEERAKGNILERFSAQQFPDLHSELNLSSLELGDSALYFCASSGTSGTDTQYFGPGTRLTVL.

This chain links TRBV9 with TRBJ2-7, with 10 nucleotides matching TRBD2. V lost 2 bases and J lost 2; bases outside the gene matches: 10. Germline CDR1 reads SGDLS; CDR2 reads YYNGEE. The CDR3 has 17 residues. The CDR3 protein is CASSVLARTSGTYEQYF. Written as DNA, the CDR3 is TGTGCCAGCAGCGTTTTGGCGAGGACTAGCGGAACCTACGAGCAGTACTTC.

This clone was detected once. This chain connects TRBV7-8 to TRBJ2-3; 7 positions agree with TRBD2. The V gene's germline CDR1 is SGHVS and CDR2 FQNEAQ. The CDR3 runs to 15 residues. With V trimmed by 10 bases and J by 1 base, 11 bases remained unmatched. CDR3 sequence: CATLPAGVGTDTQYF. The DNA of the CDR3 is TGTGCCACCCTACCCGCGGGAGTCGGCACAGATACGCAGTATTTT.

The chain links TRBV30 to TRBJ1-3, with D possibly being TRBD1 (6 bases). Germline V CDR1 and CDR2: GTSNPN, SVGIG (reference sequence). The CDR3 runs to 13 residues. Between the trimmed V and J ends, which lost 5 bases and 2 bases, there was a span of 10 bases. CDR3 sequence reads: CAWCTGPGNTIYF. Written as DNA, the CDR3 is TGTGCCTGGTGTACAGGGCCTGGAAACACCATATATTTT.

V is TRBV7-9 and J is TRBJ2-1, with TRBD1 as a possible D gene (5 bases). This CDR3 is 12 amino acids long. Trimming took 3 bases from V and 8 from J, leaving 8 bases between them. Looked up from germline, CDR1 is SEHNR and CDR2 is FQNEAQ (reference sequence). CDR3 loop: CASSFQGDEQFF. CDR3 DNA: TGTGCCAGCAGCTTCCAGGGTGATGAGCAGTTCTTC.

The rearrangement links TRBV6-1 to TRBJ1-4; no reliable D call. With 6 bases removed from V and 8 bases from J, the gap between germline ends came to 13 bases. Germline CDR1 MNHNS, CDR2 SASEGT. The CDR3 length is 13 residues. CDR3 amino acids: CASSAELGEKLFF. Written as DNA, the CDR3 is TGTGCCAGCAGCGCCGAACTAGGGGAAAAACTGTTTTTT.

The V gene is TRBV9, the J gene TRBJ2-5, with 10 bases fitting TRBD1. From germline, CDR1 is SGDLS and CDR2 YYNGEE. J was trimmed by 7 bases and V by 1 base; bases with no gene match: 7. The CDR3 is 15 residues long. CDR3 coding DNA: TGTGCCAGCAGCGTATTGCGGGACAGGGGCGGGACCCAGTACTTC. It translates to CASSVLRDRGGTQYF.

Points on this clone: The junction departs from the called germline gene at one end, perhaps through a read error. Additional DNA sequences in this sample encode the identical CDR3. This chain connects TRBV19 to TRBJ2-2; 10 nucleotides align to TRBD2. This CDR3 is built from 18 residues. Germline-derived CDR1 and CDR2 are LNHDA and SQIVND (reference sequence). In DNA, the CDR3 is TGTGCCAGTAGTGGCCTTCTAGCGGGAGTTGTTCGGACCGGGGAGTTGTTTTTT. It is translated as CASSGLLAGVVRTGELFF.

The gene calls are TRBV2 and TRBJ2-3; TRBD2 aligns across 10 bases. This CDR3 is 18 amino acids long. Germline CDR1 reads SNHLY; CDR2 reads FYNNEI. V dropped 2 bases and J dropped 2; count of bases not matched to a gene: 10. The CDR3 loop reads CASSEIRTSGILTDTQYF. CDR3 coding DNA: TGTGCCAGCAGTGAAATCCGGACTAGCGGCATCCTCACAGATACGCAGTATTTT.

V usage is TRBV25-1 and J usage is TRBJ1-2, with D hard to call. Trimming cost V 2 bases and J 3 bases, with 7 bases left between them. From germline, CDR1 is MGHDK and CDR2 SYGVNS. This CDR3 has 13 residues. The CDR3 spells CASSEEEYYGYTF. CDR3 coding DNA: TGTGCCAGCAGTGAAGAGGAATACTATGGCTACACCTTC.